This TCR beta chain emerged from a study of monozygotic twins with inflammatory bowel disease. Overall study findings and caveats: By inverse Simpson index, TCRbeta diversity was lower in IBD patients than in healthy co-twins. The authors could not tell different T cell subtypes apart.

Following a re-call of the 5' RACE reads, TCRdb has one entry per CDR3 protein and lacks DNA. Here the sample table reports more than 300,000 distinct CDR3 sequences. Per germline, CDR1 SQVTM and CDR2 ANQGSEA. This CDR3 has 18 amino acids. Concerning this clonotype itself: Its target is unknown.

Sequenced material: blood. The sequence came from a human donor with ulcerative colitis or Crohn's disease, or a healthy co-twin of an affected twin (not recorded which). The J gene is TRBJ2-3, the V gene TRBV29-1; the TRBD2 assignment by TCRdb is unverifiable without DNA. The CDR3 reads CSAEGSLAGLRVTDTQYF.